Below, one T cell receptor (beta chain) is given with its context. Its antigen is currently unknown. The data were obtained in a study of T cell repertoires in cytomegalovirus infection. Findings and caveats of the study: Totalled public TCR beta family frequency picked out people who carried CMV plus the relevant HLA.

The CDR3 has 13 residues. Trimming left V 6 bases short and J 3 bases short, with 11 bases between. CDR1 and CDR2 from the germline V gene are LNHDA and SQIVND (reference sequence). TCRdb re-derived calls from the reads in MiXCR, one entry per CDR3 protein. The table includes approximately 500,000 distinct CDR3 sequences, roughly a third detected once. The chain uses TRBV19 and TRBJ1-2; D gene ambiguous. The receptor comes from a human donor in good health (CMV status not recorded). Some clones in this sample may be carry-over from other donors' samples. The sequencing here drew on cultured PBMCs, taken from culture after CMV antigen stimulation. Here the CDR3 reads CASRLVEDYGYTF. In DNA form, the CDR3 reads TGTGCCAGTAGGCTGGTAGAGGACTATGGCTACACCTTC.